Listed here are 24 T cell receptor beta chains from one sample, sequenced in a study of Ad26.COV2.S vaccination and SARS-CoV-2 variants. The protocol was immunoSEQ multiplex PCR, while the TCRdb copy is restricted to in-frame clones and leaves out a portion. This sample has about 390,000 clones; less than 90% occur once, and the top ten carry 3.5%. Treatment defined: over 15 received Ad26.COV2.S at low or high dose, single or two shots; about 5 received placebo; per-sample allocation not given. Day 63 following the first vaccine or placebo injection was when the samples were taken. The specimen comprised peripheral blood, sampled in a trial of Ad26.COV2.S vaccine versus placebo. These receptors were obtained from a person between 18 and 60 years old who received the Ad26.COV2.S COVID-19 vaccine or a placebo.

The J gene is TRBJ1-2, the V gene TRBV6-5, with 10 bases fitting TRBD1. Per the germline V gene, CDR1 is MNHEY and CDR2 is SVGAGI. V dropped 8 bases and J dropped 5; count of bases not matched to a gene: 8. This CDR3 is 14 amino acids long. DNA of the CDR3: TGTGCCAGCCGACAGGGGGCTGGGGTTTATGGCTACACCTTC. Encoded protein: CASRQGAGVYGYTF.

J is TRBJ2-2 and V is TRBV10-3; TRBD1 is a possible D gene (6 bases). The CDR3 has 18 amino acids. Germline V lookup: CDR1 ENHRY, CDR2 SYGVKD. Deletions cut 1 base from V and 0 bases from J, with 15 bases between. This CDR3 reads CAISELWGPLANTGELFF. In nucleotides, the CDR3 is TGTGCCATCAGTGAGTTGTGGGGGCCCCTAGCGAACACCGGGGAGCTGTTTTTT.

This clone occurred once. This chain connects TRBV5-5 to TRBJ1-4; a possible D gene is TRBD1 (6 bases). Trimming removed 4 bases from V and 4 bases from J, with 14 bases in between. The CDR3 has 15 amino acids. The germline V gene encodes CDR1 SGHKS and CDR2 YYEKEE (reference sequence). As DNA, the CDR3 is TGTGCCAGCAGCGTTGAGGGGACAAGTAATGAAAAACTGTTTTTT. It encodes CASSVEGTSNEKLFF.

The V gene is TRBV4-2, the J gene TRBJ2-1; possibly TRBD2 for D (7 bases). Trimming took 0 bases from V and 7 from J, leaving 13 bases between them. CDR1 is LGHNA and CDR2 is YNFKEQ in the germline V gene. The CDR3 contains 15 residues. Written as DNA, the CDR3 is TGTGCCAGCAGCCAAGAGGGGGGGCCTGAGAATGAGCAGTTCTTC. The encoded protein is CASSQEGGPENEQFF.

The genes are TRBV7-9 and TRBJ2-7, with a possible D match to TRBD1 (6 bases). The CDR3 is 14 residues long. The germline CDR1 and CDR2 sequences are SEHNR and FQNEAQ (reference sequence). Trimming took off 5 bases at V and 3 bases at J, with 14 bases between the two ends. CDR3 DNA: TGTGCCAGCAGCCCCCCAGGGGCCCTCTACGAGCAGTACTTC. Its protein product is CASSPPGALYEQYF.

The V and J genes are TRBV6-5 and TRBJ1-2; 12 nucleotides agree with TRBD1. Germline CDR1 is MNHEY and CDR2 is SVGAGI. The V gene end was trimmed by 0 bases and the J gene end by 8 bases; junction bases not matched to a gene: 4. The CDR3 is made up of 15 amino acids. CDR3 coding DNA: TGTGCCAGCAGTTACTCGGGACAGGGGGCAGGAGGCTACACCTTC. It encodes CASSYSGQGAGGYTF.

This clone was counted between two and nine times. The rearrangement uses TRBV7-9 and TRBJ1-6; no clear D gene. With 5 bases removed from V and 0 bases from J, the gap between germline ends came to 17 bases. CDR3 length: 18 residues. Germline V gives CDR1 SEHNR, CDR2 FQNEAQ (reference sequence). This chain's CDR3 is CASSLHDLRSSYNSPLHF. The DNA of the CDR3 is TGTGCCAGCAGCCTCCATGATTTGAGAAGCTCCTATAATTCACCCCTCCACTTT.

This chain links TRBV19 with TRBJ1-3; D may be TRBD1 (5 bases). V lost 9 bases, J lost 9 bases, and 12 bases lay in between. The CDR3 contains 11 residues. Germline CDR1 LNHDA, CDR2 SQIVND (reference sequence). The CDR3: CASEWGSTIYF. CDR3 coding DNA: TGTGCCAGCGAATGGGGGAGCACCATATATTTT.

V gene TRBV12-3 or TRBV12-4 combines with J gene TRBJ1-1; D uncertain. Trimming left V 8 bases short and J 1 base short, with 5 bases between. This CDR3 contains 11 residues. The CDR3 DNA reads TGTGCCAGCGGCAGGAACACTGAAGCTTTCTTT. It translates to CASGRNTEAFF.

The sample holds a few counts of this clone. The V gene is TRBV10-3, the J gene TRBJ1-2; tentative D call: TRBD1 (5 bases). From germline, CDR1 is ENHRY and CDR2 SYGVKD. Trimming took 4 bases from V and 8 from J, leaving 23 bases between them. This CDR3 has 16 amino acids. The CDR3 nucleotides read TGTGCCATCAGTGGAGGGGTAGGGGTCCAAGCGGCCGGCTACACCTTC. Translated, it gives CAISGGVGVQAAGYTF.

V usage is TRBV5-1 and J usage is TRBJ1-6, with 7 bases that match TRBD1. This CDR3 has 19 residues. J gave up 8 bases and V 4 bases, and 21 bases lay outside the gene matches. Germline lookup yields CDR1 SGHRS and CDR2 YFSETQ. The CDR3 nucleotides read TGCGCCAGCAGCCCTAGACAGGGCCCGGGATTGGGTGGGCATTCACCCCTCCACTTT. Translating gives CASSPRQGPGLGGHSPLHF.

The CDR3 nucleotides are TGTGCCACCAGCAGAGATCAAAATAGCCGAGAGACCCAGTACTTC. Translation gives CATSRDQNSRETQYF. The chain uses TRBV15 and TRBJ2-5; no clear D gene. The germline V and J ends were trimmed by 0 bases and 4 bases, with 12 bases remaining between them. The germline gives CDR1 LNHNV, CDR2 YYDKDF (reference sequence). The CDR3 is made up of 15 amino acids.

Notes on this clone: This specimen includes other DNA sequences encoding the same CDR3. The chain has TRBV24-1 and TRBJ1-2; the match to TRBD1 covers 9 bases. J gave up 8 bases and V 4 bases, and 4 bases lay outside the gene matches. The germline CDR1 and CDR2 sequences are KGHDR and SFDVKD. The CDR3 is 13 residues long. CDR3 nucleotides: TGTGCCACCAGTGACCTCACAGGGGGCGGCTACACCTTC. Translation gives CATSDLTGGGYTF.

J is TRBJ1-6 and V is TRBV7-2; 8 bases are shared with TRBD1. Germline lookup yields CDR1 SGHTA and CDR2 FQGNSA. The CDR3 is 15 residues long. Trimming removed 3 bases from V and 9 bases from J; junction bases left unmatched: 7. CDR3 residues: CASSFGQGSSSPLHF. CDR3 coding DNA: TGTGCCAGCAGCTTCGGACAGGGTAGTAGTTCACCCCTCCACTTT. The full variable domain, its missing parts supplied by reference TRBV7-2 and TRBJ1-6, is GAGVSQSPSNKVTEKGKDVELRCDPISGHTALYWYRQSLGQGLEFLIYFQGNSAPDKSGLPSDRFSAERTGGSVSTLTIQRTQQEDSAVYLCASSFGQGSSSPLHFGNGTRLTVT.

For this clone: Different DNA sequences within this sample yield the same CDR3. This chain uses TRBV11-2 with TRBJ2-2, with D unresolved. The V and J ends lost 0 bases and 8 bases respectively, with 4 bases between them. The CDR3 loop spans 12 amino acids. Germline CDR1 SGHAT, CDR2 FQNNGV. CDR3 residues: CASSLDPGELFF. The CDR3 DNA follows: TGTGCCAGCAGCTTAGATCCAGGGGAGCTGTTTTTT.

This sequence joins TRBV27 and TRBJ1-2; the match to TRBD1 covers 7 bases. J was trimmed by 0 bases and V by 4 bases; bases with no gene match: 5. The CDR3 runs 15 residues. In germline, CDR1 is MNHEY, CDR2 SMNVEV (reference sequence). As DNA, the CDR3 is TGTGCCAGCAGTTGGAGGACAGGATCTAACTATGGCTACACCTTC. It yields the protein CASSWRTGSNYGYTF.

This chain connects TRBV7-2 to TRBJ1-2; 8 nucleotides line up with TRBD1. Germline V gene lookup returns CDR1 SGHTA and CDR2 FQGNSA. This CDR3 region has 14 residues. V was clipped by 6 bases and J by 0 bases; unmatched bases: 3. The CDR3 bases are TGTGCCAGCAGATGGGACAGGTCTAACTATGGCTACACCTTC. Its translation: CASRWDRSNYGYTF.

The rearrangement joins TRBV7-9 to TRBJ1-4, with TRBD1 matching 7 bases. The CDR3 consists of 15 residues. CDR1 and CDR2 (germline): SEHNR, FQNEAQ (reference sequence). The junction had 6 bases not matched to a gene; V was cut back by 4 bases and J by 4 bases. CDR3 amino acids: CASSSQGQINEKLFF. DNA for the CDR3: TGTGCCAGCAGCTCCCAGGGACAGATTAATGAAAAACTGTTTTTT.

The chain joins TRBV13 to TRBJ2-7; 11 bases map to TRBD1. V gave up 5 bases and J gave up 2 bases; unmatched junction bases: 5. CDR1 and CDR2 from the germline V gene are PRHDT and FYEKMQ (reference sequence). CDR3 length equals 15 residues. CDR3 loop: CASSPGTGGTYEQYF. The CDR3, as DNA: TGTGCCAGCAGCCCGGGGACAGGGGGAACCTACGAGCAGTACTTC.

The genes are TRBV6-5 and TRBJ1-5; D gene unclear. V lost 1 base, J lost 3 bases, and 7 bases lay in between. The germline V gene encodes CDR1 MNHEY and CDR2 SVGAGI. The CDR3 spans 14 residues. The CDR3 nucleotides read TGTGCCAGCAGTTACTTGGGGTACAATCAGCCCCAGCATTTT. Its protein product is CASSYLGYNQPQHF.

The V and J genes are TRBV6-5 and TRBJ1-6; D is uncertain. V dropped 4 bases and J dropped 5 bases, with 9 bases sitting between them. CDR1 is MNHEY and CDR2 is SVGAGI in the germline V gene. The CDR3 runs 14 residues. CDR3 loop: CASSSPSNNSPLHF. CDR3 in DNA: TGTGCCAGCAGTTCCCCCTCGAATAATTCACCCCTCCACTTT.

The chain carries TRBV3-1 (or the pseudogene TRBV3-2) and TRBJ2-1; D is perhaps TRBD2 (5 bases). V gave up 0 bases and J gave up 0 bases, with 9 bases separating them. In germline, CDR1 is LGHDT, CDR2 YNNKEL (reference sequence). The CDR3 contains 16 residues. The CDR3 here is CASSQDEGSSYNEQFF. CDR3 nucleotide sequence: TGTGCCAGCAGCCAAGATGAGGGTAGCTCCTACAATGAGCAGTTCTTC.

This clone was detected only a few times. This chain joins TRBV18 and TRBJ1-2; D is ambiguous. Germline-derived CDR1 and CDR2 are KGHSH and LQKENI. V was clipped by 2 bases and J by 5 bases, with 12 bases between them. The CDR3 covers 14 residues. CDR3 amino acids: CASSPGPEDYGYTF. The CDR3 nucleotides are TGTGCCAGCTCACCAGGGCCGGAAGATTATGGCTACACCTTC.

A remark on this clone: A much bigger clone sits one base away, suggesting this may be a read error. Other nucleotide sequences in the sample specify the same CDR3. This sequence joins TRBV7-2 and TRBJ1-3; unclear D gene. Germline-derived CDR1 and CDR2 are SGHTA and FQGNSA. The CDR3 is 15 amino acids. The CDR3 reads CASSLTPEAGNTIYF. The CDR3 DNA reads TGTGCCAGCAGCTTAACCCCCGAAGCCGGAAATACCATATATTTT.